This T cell receptor beta chain was profiled in a study of cytomegalovirus exposure and HLA in healthy donors. The PCR had 60 Vbeta and 13 Jbeta primers. Clones were read by immunoSEQ multiplex PCR, and TCRdb kept only the in-frame ones, dropping some. Found here are fewer than 200,000 clones, 9.5% of them singletons; the top ten hold over 1%. Germline CDR1 SGHDT, CDR2 YYEEEE. The CDR3 extends over 16 amino acids. Trimming removed 3 bases from V and 7 bases from J; junction bases left unmatched: 11. The gene calls are TRBV5-6 and TRBJ2-5; 11 bases align to TRBD2. The sequence was obtained from a woman aged 25-40 years in good health and CMV-seropositive. The sample consisted of PBMCs. Here the CDR3 reads CASSSLTSGTYGTQYF. The CDR3 nucleotides are TGTGCCAGCAGCTCCTTGACTAGCGGGACTTACGGGACCCAGTACTTC.